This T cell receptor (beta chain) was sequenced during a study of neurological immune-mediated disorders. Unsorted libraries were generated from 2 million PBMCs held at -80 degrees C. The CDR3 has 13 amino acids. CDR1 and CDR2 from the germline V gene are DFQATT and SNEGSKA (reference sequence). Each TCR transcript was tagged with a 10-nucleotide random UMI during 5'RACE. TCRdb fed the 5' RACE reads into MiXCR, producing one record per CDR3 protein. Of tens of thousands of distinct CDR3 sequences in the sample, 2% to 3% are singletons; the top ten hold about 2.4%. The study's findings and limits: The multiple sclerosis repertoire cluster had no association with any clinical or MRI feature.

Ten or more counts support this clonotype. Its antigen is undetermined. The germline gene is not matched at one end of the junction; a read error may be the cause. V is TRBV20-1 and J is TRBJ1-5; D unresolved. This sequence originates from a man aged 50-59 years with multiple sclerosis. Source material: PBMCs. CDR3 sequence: CSARVGRDQPQNF. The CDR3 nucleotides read TGCAGTGCTAGAGTAGGACGAGATCAGCCCCAGAATTTT.